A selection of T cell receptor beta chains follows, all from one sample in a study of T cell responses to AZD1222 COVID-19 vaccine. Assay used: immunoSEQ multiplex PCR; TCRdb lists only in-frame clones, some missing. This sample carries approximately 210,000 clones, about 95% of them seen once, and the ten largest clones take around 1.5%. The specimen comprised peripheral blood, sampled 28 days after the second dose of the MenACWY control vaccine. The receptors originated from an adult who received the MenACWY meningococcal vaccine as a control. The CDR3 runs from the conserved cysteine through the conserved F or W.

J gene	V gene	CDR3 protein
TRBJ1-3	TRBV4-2	CASSQGDSSSGNTIYF
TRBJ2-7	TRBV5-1	CASSYAGTSGPGSEQYF
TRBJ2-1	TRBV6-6	CASTAQRGSYNEQFF
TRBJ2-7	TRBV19	CASSFSGSNEQYF
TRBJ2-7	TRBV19	CASSITGEAPEQYF
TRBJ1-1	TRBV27	CASSLTTVNTEAFF
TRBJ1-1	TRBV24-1	CATSAGLEAFF
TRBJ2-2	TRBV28	CASSFLGTSGNTGELFF
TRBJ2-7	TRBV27	CASSFKSSGYEQYF
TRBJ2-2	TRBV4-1	CASSQGVGELFF
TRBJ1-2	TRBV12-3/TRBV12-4	CASSGQGGGYTF
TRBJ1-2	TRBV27	CASSLGGGDGYTF
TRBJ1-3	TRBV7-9	CASSSPPGNTIYF
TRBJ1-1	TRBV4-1	CASSQEGTMNTEAFF
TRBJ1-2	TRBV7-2	CASSEQGMGGYTF
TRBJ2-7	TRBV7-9	CASSLGGSGGLYEQYF
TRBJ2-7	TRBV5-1	CASSLATPPDYEQYF
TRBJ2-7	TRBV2	CASRGRAEAYEQYF
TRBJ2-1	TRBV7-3	CASSFRGQIYNEQFF
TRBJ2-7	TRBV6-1	CASSVKVGTGQGQEQYF
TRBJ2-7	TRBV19	CASSIPPTHEQYF
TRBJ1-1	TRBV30	CAWSVSRGNTEAFF
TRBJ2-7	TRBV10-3	CAISDGSRDRGLYEQYF
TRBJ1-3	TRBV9	CASSEGQTGNTIYF
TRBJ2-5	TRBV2	CASSGTSPGETQYF
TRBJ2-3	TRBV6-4	CASSDEAGGTDTQYF
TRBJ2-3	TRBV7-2	CASTLGGTDTQYF
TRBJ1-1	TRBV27	CASRRGGEAFF
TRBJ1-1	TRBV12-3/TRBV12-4	CASTQGDTEAFF
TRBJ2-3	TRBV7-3	CASSSQGPLITDTQYF
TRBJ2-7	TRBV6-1	CASSERGYEQYF
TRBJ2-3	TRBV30	CAWTGTSSDTQYF
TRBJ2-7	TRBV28	CASSRPLTAYEQYF
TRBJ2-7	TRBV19	CASSIGTGSSYEQYF
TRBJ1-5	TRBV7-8	CASSERGWGNQPQHF
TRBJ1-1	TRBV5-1	CASSLGIGGRENTEAFF
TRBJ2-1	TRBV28	CASRHNREQFF
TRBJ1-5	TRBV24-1	CATSDLETGQPQHF
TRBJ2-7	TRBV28	CASSFGIYEQYF
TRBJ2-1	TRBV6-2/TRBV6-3	CASSTYRGGEQFF